This TCR beta chain derives from a study of draining lymph node invasion in breast cancer (dated by TCRdb to 2020 to 2021). Notes on the research overall: In a separate targeted assay, sorted memory regulatory T cells and memory conventional CD4 T cells were compared across breast cancer tissues by bulk TCR-beta CDR3 sequencing. From every patient, the primary tumor plus matched non-invaded and tumor-invaded tumor-draining lymph nodes were collected, and both Treg and Tconv subsets were profiled. The separate targeted TCR sequencing included lymph nodes from five patients, and primary tumors were also sequenced for three of those five patients.

CDR1 LGHDT and CDR2 YNNKEL were looked up in the germline V gene (reference sequence). There are 16 amino acids in the CDR3, from cysteine to phenylalanine inclusive. The only DNA kept is the CDR3, 48 bases in frame from the first base. Compared with germline, V lacks 4 bases and J lacks 0 bases; bases without a gene match: 5. Study-level results and caveats: Per tissue, roughly 12-25% of Treg TCRs were found to be shared with Tconvs, and this sharing was interpreted as suggesting peripheral Treg induction. Some clones from the top 100 tumor clones were found in both invaded and non-invaded nodes, which suggests recirculation between the tumor and the draining nodes. In the targeted TCR-seq data, Tregs appeared more clonally expanded than Tconvs in all tissues, and both subsets were less diverse in tumor than lymph nodes. Whether Treg conversion occurred in a given organ or whether converted Tregs recirculated between nodes and tumor could not be resolved from the data. The tumor top-100 clone tracking analysis could be carried out in only two patients. Shared TCRs between Treg and Tconv subsets were considered suggestive but not proof of common clonal origin.

The library relied on bulk RNA-seq. Sequencing used an Illumina HiSeq 2500. Per the authors' processing: For the separate targeted TCR-seq dataset, MiXCR version 2.1.5 with default parameters extracted and quantified CDR3 sequences from raw reads. Each TCR-beta clone in the separate targeted TCR-seq dataset was defined by the V gene, J gene and CDR3 sequence taken together. For the separate targeted TCR-seq dataset, clones with fewer than three counts were filtered out, after which only the 90% most strongly expressed clones in each sample were kept. In the separate targeted TCR-seq dataset, Treg-Tconv overlap was calculated per tissue as the number of shared clones divided by the total number of Treg clones, multiplied by 100. TCRdb reran the public reads through fastp at Q25 and MiXCR, keeping productive beta chains. Records with the same CDR3 protein are collapsed into one entry carrying the most frequent genes and DNA. TCRdb assigned the V and J calls; the authors' analysis was not used. The sample has around 1,300 distinct CDR3 sequences on record, 63% of them singletons. Clones ranked in the top ten supply nearly 7.5% of the sample.

Of note for this clonotype: It lacks a known antigen. Base qualities were left out, and no much larger clone turns up one base away.

Memory conventional CD4 T cells were sorted as CD4+ CD45RA- CD25- cells. T cells were pre-enriched with a Miltenyi Pan T Cell isolation kit before staining and sorting. Primary tumors were characterized by immunohistochemistry for estrogen receptor, progesterone receptor, HER2 and Ki-67. Fresh surgical tissue was processed within a few hours after surgery by cutting into small fragments. Tissue fragments were enzymatically digested with Liberase TL plus DNase for 20 minutes and filtered through a 40-micrometer strainer. After DAPI live/dead staining, sorting was performed on a BD FACS Aria II with about 96-99% purity. Sorted cells were lysed in TCL buffer and RNA was purified with a Norgen Single Cell RNA purification kit including DNase treatment.

The sequencing input was sorted memory CD4+ effector T cells from the tumor. The intended sense of this specimen's cell subset or site label: CD45RA-negative sorted CD4+ T cells (memory Tconv or effector/memory Treg). This sequence was found in a female donor with luminal breast cancer. The sequence links TRBV3-1 to TRBJ1-4, with 7 bases matching TRBD1. The CDR3 region reads CASSLRRGPTNEKLFF. The sequenced DNA is TGTGCCAGCAGCCTACGGAGGGGGCCAACTAATGAAAAACTGTTTTTT.